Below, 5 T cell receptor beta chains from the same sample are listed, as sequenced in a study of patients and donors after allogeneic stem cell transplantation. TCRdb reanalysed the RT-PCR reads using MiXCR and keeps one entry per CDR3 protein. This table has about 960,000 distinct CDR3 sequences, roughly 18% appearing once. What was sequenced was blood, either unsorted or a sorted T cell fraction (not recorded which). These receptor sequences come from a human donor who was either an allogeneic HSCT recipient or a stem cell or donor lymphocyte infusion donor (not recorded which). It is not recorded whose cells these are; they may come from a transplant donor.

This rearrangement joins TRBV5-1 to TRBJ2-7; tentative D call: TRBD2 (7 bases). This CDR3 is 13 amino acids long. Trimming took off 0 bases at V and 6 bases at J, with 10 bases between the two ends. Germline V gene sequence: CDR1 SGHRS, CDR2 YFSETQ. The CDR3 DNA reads TGCGCCAGCAGCTTGGAAGGGGGGGGCGAGCAGTACTTC. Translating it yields CASSLEGGGEQYF.

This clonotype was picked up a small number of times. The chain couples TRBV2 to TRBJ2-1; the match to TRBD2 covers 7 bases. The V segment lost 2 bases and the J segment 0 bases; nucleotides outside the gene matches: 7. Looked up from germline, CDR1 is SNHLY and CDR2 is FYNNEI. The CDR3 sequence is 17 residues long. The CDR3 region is CASSEWGRGSSYNEQFF. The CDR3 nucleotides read TGTGCCAGCAGTGAATGGGGTCGCGGGAGCTCCTACAATGAGCAGTTCTTC. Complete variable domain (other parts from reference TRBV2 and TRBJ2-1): EPEVTQTPSHQVTQMGQEVILRCVPISNHLYFYWYRQILGQKVEFLVSFYNNEISEKSEIFDDQFSVERPDGSNFTLKIRSTKLEDSAMYFCASSEWGRGSSYNEQFFGPGTRLTVL.

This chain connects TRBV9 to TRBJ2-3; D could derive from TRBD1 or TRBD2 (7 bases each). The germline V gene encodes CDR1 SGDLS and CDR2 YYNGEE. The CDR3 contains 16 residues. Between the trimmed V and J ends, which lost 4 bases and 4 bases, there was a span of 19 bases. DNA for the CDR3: TGTGCCAGCAGCCGACCAGGGGGGGGGCCGTCAGATACGCAGTATTTT. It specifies CASSRPGGGPSDTQYF.

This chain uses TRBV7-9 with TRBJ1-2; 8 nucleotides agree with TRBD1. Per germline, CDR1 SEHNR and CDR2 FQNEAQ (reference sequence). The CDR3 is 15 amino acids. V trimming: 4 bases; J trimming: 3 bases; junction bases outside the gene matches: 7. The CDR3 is CASSSQGELDYGYTF. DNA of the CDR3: TGTGCCAGCAGCTCACAGGGGGAACTCGACTATGGCTACACCTTC.

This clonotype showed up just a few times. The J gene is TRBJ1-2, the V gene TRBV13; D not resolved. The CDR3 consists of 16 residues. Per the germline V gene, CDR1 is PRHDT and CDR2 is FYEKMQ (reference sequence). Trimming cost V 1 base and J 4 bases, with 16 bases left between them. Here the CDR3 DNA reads TGTGCCAGCAGCTTAGAACCCGACTCTGACTTCTATGGCTACACCTTC. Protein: CASSLEPDSDFYGYTF. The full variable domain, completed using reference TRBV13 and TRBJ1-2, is AAGVIQSPRHLIKEKRETATLKCYPIPRHDTVYWYQQGPGQDPQFLISFYEKMQSDKGSIPDRFSAQQFSDYHSELNMSSLELGDSALYFCASSLEPDSDFYGYTFGSGTRLTVV.